A single sample gave rise to the 11 T cell receptor beta chains below, sequenced in a study of shared clonotypes between healthy human individuals. Produced via immunoSEQ multiplex PCR; TCRdb's table is partial and in-frame only. Of some 2,000,000 clones listed, approximately 95% are singletons. Naive CD8 isolation took CD45RO-negative cells positively selected for CCR7 and excluded terminally differentiated effector memory CD45RA+ cells. Sequencing was performed on naive CD8+ T cells sorted from blood. The receptors shown here come from a man aged 18 to 29 in good health.

V gene TRBV28 combines with J gene TRBJ1-5; no firm D call. Looked up from germline, CDR1 is MDHEN and CDR2 is SYDVKM. There are 13 residues in the CDR3. V gave up 7 bases and J gave up 0 bases, with 7 bases separating them. As DNA, the CDR3 is TGTGCCAGCACGGATGGTAGCAATCAGCCCCAGCATTTT. It encodes CASTDGSNQPQHF.

The rearrangement links TRBV27 to TRBJ1-6; 11 nucleotides align to TRBD1. The CDR3 has 15 residues. The junction had 3 bases not matched to a gene; V was cut back by 5 bases and J by 6 bases. CDR1 and CDR2 from the germline V gene are MNHEY and SMNVEV (reference sequence). The CDR3 is CASSPGTGGNSPLHF. CDR3 DNA sequence: TGTGCCAGCAGTCCTGGGACAGGGGGTAATTCACCCCTCCACTTT.

The chain joins TRBV6-1 to TRBJ2-3; 9 positions agree with TRBD1. CDR3 length equals 15 residues. Trimming at V came to 3 bases and at J to 3 bases, leaving 4 bases not matched to a gene. Germline-derived CDR1 and CDR2 are MNHNS and SASEGT. CDR3 DNA sequence: TGTGCCAGCAGTGACCCTGGGACAGGGACAGATACGCAGTATTTT. It yields the protein CASSDPGTGTDTQYF.

The chain uses TRBV25-1 and TRBJ2-2; no reliable D call. V shed 2 bases and J shed 6 bases, with 4 bases lying between them. The CDR3 has 12 residues. The V gene's germline CDR1 is MGHDK and CDR2 SYGVNS. CDR3 nucleotide sequence: TGTGCCAGCAGTGAAGCGCCCGGGGAGCTGTTTTTT. Translation gives CASSEAPGELFF.

The chain has TRBV28 and TRBJ2-7; D not certain. Trimming removed 7 bases at V and 6 bases at J, with 10 bases between. Germline V gene data show CDR1 as MDHEN and CDR2 as SYDVKM. This CDR3 has 11 amino acids. In nucleotides, the CDR3 is TGTGCCAGCACCTGGGGTACCGAGCAGTACTTC. Translated: CASTWGTEQYF. Full variable domain (rest looked up from reference TRBV28 and TRBJ2-7): DVKVTQSSRYLVKRTGEKVFLECVQDMDHENMFWYRQDPGLGLRLIYFSYDVKMKEKGDIPEGYSVSREKKERFSLILESASTNQTSMYLCASTWGTEQYFGPGTRLTVT.

This clone was seen once. V and J are TRBV27 and TRBJ2-3; TRBD1 is a possible D gene (6 bases). The CDR3 is made up of 14 amino acids. Germline CDR1 MNHEY, CDR2 SMNVEV (reference sequence). V gave up 7 bases and J gave up 0 bases, with 11 bases separating them. The CDR3 bases are TGTGCCAGCACCCGGACAGAAAGCACAGATACGCAGTATTTT. Amino acid sequence: CASTRTESTDTQYF.

Comments on this clone: This CDR3 is also generated by other DNA sequences in the sample. The V gene is TRBV27, the J gene TRBJ2-7; D call uncertain. The CDR3 extends over 13 amino acids. V was pared by 2 bases and J by 0 bases, with 5 bases between. Germline loops: CDR1 MNHEY, CDR2 SMNVEV (reference sequence). CDR3 region: CASSLSPSYEQYF. The CDR3 bases are TGTGCCAGCAGTTTAAGCCCCTCCTACGAGCAGTACTTC.

This clone came up once. V is TRBV10-3 and J is TRBJ2-5, with TRBD2 matching 7 bases. The germline CDR1 and CDR2 sequences are ENHRY and SYGVKD. The CDR3 covers 16 residues. V lost 0 bases, J lost 0 bases, and 4 bases stayed unmatched. Here the CDR3 reads CAISESGEGYQETQYF. In nucleotides, the CDR3 is TGTGCCATCAGTGAGTCGGGGGAGGGGTACCAAGAGACCCAGTACTTC.

The chain employs TRBV4-1 and TRBJ1-2; D is uncertain. Trimming pared 1 base from V and 1 base from J, leaving 10 bases between. This CDR3 comprises 15 residues. Germline V gene lookup returns CDR1 MGHRA and CDR2 YSYEKL. This chain's CDR3 is CASSQVAADNYGYTF. DNA of the CDR3: TGCGCCAGCAGCCAAGTGGCAGCTGATAACTATGGCTACACCTTC.

Worth noting for this clone: One end of the junction fails to match germline, which may point to a read error. The chain employs TRBV5-5 and TRBJ1-1; D not certain. This CDR3 is built from 13 residues. Germline V gene lookup returns CDR1 SGHKS and CDR2 YYEKEE (reference sequence). Here the CDR3 reads CASSLEGNPEAFF. CDR3 coding DNA: TGTGCCAGCAGCTTGGAAGGGAACCCTGAAGCTTTCTTT.

The gene calls are TRBV10-3 and TRBJ2-5, with TRBD1 matching over 7 bases. Gene TRBJ2-7 matches the end of the DNA better, so the J call may be wrong. CDR3 length: 14 residues. Germline loops: CDR1 ENHRY, CDR2 SYGVKD. The CDR3 DNA reads as TGTGCCATCAGTCCGGGACAGACAAGCTACGAGCAGTACTTC. Its translation is CAISPGQTSYEQYF.